The rows below give T cell receptor beta chains drawn from one sample of a study of T cell changes during pregnancy in multiple sclerosis. The repertoire was sequenced with immunoSEQ multiplex PCR; TCRdb's copy has only in-frame clones and lacks some. The sample holds some 100,000 clones, just over 90% seen once. This sample comprised peripheral blood, obtained in the second trimester of pregnancy. The receptors stem from a female donor with multiple sclerosis, enrolled in a pregnancy study. Each CDR3 is given with its conserved first and last residue. A D gene is named only where the DNA matches it firmly. Clone size, where shown, is once, few, many, or a class for clones that have expanded.

j_gene	v_gene	abundance	d_gene	len	CDR3nt	CDR3aa
TRBJ1-2	TRBV10-1	.	.	14	TGCGCCAGCAGTGAGGGCAGAATGTCTTATGGCTACACCTTC	CASSEGRMSYGYTF
TRBJ1-5	TRBV30	.	.	13	TGTGCCACGGGGATGGATAGCAATCAGCCCCAGCATTTT	CATGMDSNQPQHF
TRBJ1-3	TRBV6-1	.	.	14	TGTGCCAGCAGTGAGTCGGGGAGCGGAAACACCATATATTTT	CASSESGSGNTIYF
TRBJ2-2	TRBV15	.	.	9	TGTGCCCACGCGGAGGAGCTGTTTTTT	CAHAEELFF
TRBJ2-1	TRBV25-1	.	.	13	TGTGCCAGCAGTGAATATGGGAGTTTAGTACAATTCTTC	CASSEYGSLVQFF
TRBJ1-1	TRBV6-6	.	.	14	TGTGCCAGCAGTTATGGGACTCCGGACACTGAAGCTTTCTTT	CASSYGTPDTEAFF
TRBJ2-3	TRBV7-2	.	TRBD2	16	TGTGCCAGCAGCTTAGGACGGGAGGGCCGGACAGATACGCAGTATTTT	CASSLGREGRTDTQYF
TRBJ1-4	TRBV28	once	.	13	TGTGCCAGCGGACTTAAGGGCGGGGAAAAACTGTTTTTT	CASGLKGGEKLFF
TRBJ1-2	TRBV10-3	once	TRBD1	16	TGTGCCACCTCGGGACAGGGGAATCCTAGAGACTATGGCTACACCTTC	CATSGQGNPRDYGYTF
TRBJ1-5	TRBV25-1	.	TRBD1	16	TGTGCCAGCAGTGAATCTTCCGACAGGGGTTATCAGCCCCAGCATTTT	CASSESSDRGYQPQHF
TRBJ1-3	TRBV2	.	.	14	TGTGCCAGCAGTACAGACAGGTCTGGAAACACCATATATTTT	CASSTDRSGNTIYF
TRBJ1-2	TRBV25-1	.	TRBD1	15	TGTGCCAGCAGTGAGACGACAGGGGCCGGTTACGGCTACACCTTC	CASSETTGAGYGYTF
TRBJ2-2	TRBV7-9	.	TRBD2	18	TGTGCCAGCAGCTTATCTCGGGGACTAGGAACGAACACCGGGGAGCTGTTTTTT	CASSLSRGLGTNTGELFF
TRBJ2-5	TRBV5-6	.	TRBD2	16	TGTGCCAGCAGCTTGGGACGACTAGCGGGGGGAGAGACCCAGTACTTC	CASSLGRLAGGETQYF
TRBJ2-7	TRBV12-2	.	.	14	TGTGCAAGTCGCCCAGGGGGTCCCCCTTGTTTACAGTACTTC	CASRPGGPPCLQYF
TRBJ2-2	TRBV19	once	TRBD1	15	TGTGCCAGTAGTATCACAACAGGGGGCACCGGGGAGCTGTTTTTT	CASSITTGGTGELFF
TRBJ2-7	TRBV7-2	.	.	16	TGTGCCAGCAGCTTAGTCTCAGCGTCCCCAGGGGACGAGCAGTACTTC	CASSLVSASPGDEQYF
TRBJ2-2	TRBV30	.	.	17	TGTGCCTGGAGTGTTGGCTCGGGGAGGCCGAACACCGGGGAGCTGTTTTTT	CAWSVGSGRPNTGELFF
TRBJ2-3	TRBV2	.	TRBD2	17	TGTGCCAGCCAAACTAGCGGGAGGGCCTGGGGCACAGATACGCAGTATTTT	CASQTSGRAWGTDTQYF
TRBJ1-2	TRBV2	.	.	14	TGTGCCAGCAAGCTTCGGGGATCAAACTATGGCTACACCTTC	CASKLRGSNYGYTF
TRBJ2-5	TRBV5-4	.	TRBD1	14	TGTGCCAGCAGCCCGGGGACAGTCCAAGAGACCCAGTACTTC	CASSPGTVQETQYF
TRBJ1-5	TRBV18	.	.	15	TGTGCCAGCTCACCTAGAGGGACACCAGACCAGCCCCAGCATTTT	CASSPRGTPDQPQHF
TRBJ2-3	TRBV5-1	.	TRBD1	15	TGCGCCAGCAGCCGAATCAGGGGGACCACAGATACGCAGTATTTT	CASSRIRGTTDTQYF
TRBJ2-7	TRBV28	.	.	14	TGTGCCAGCAGTTTAAATCATCTTGGCAACGAGCAGTACTTC	CASSLNHLGNEQYF
TRBJ1-1	TRBV7-9	.	.	14	TGTGCCAGCAGCGCGGAGCAATTGAACACTGAAGCTTTCTTT	CASSAEQLNTEAFF
TRBJ1-1	TRBV11-2	.	.	15	TGTGCCAGCAGCTTAGGTTTGACAGGGAACACTGAAGCTTTCTTT	CASSLGLTGNTEAFF
TRBJ2-6	TRBV30	.	TRBD1	18	TGTGCCTGGAGTAGTACGGACAGGATTGACTCTGGGGCCAACGTCCTGACTTTC	CAWSSTDRIDSGANVLTF
TRBJ2-5	TRBV4-2	once	TRBD2	15	TGTGCCAGCAGCCAAGGACTAGCGGACCAAGAGACCCAGTACTTC	CASSQGLADQETQYF
TRBJ2-3	TRBV6-1	.	TRBD2	16	TGTGCCAGCAGTGAAAGTAGTGGGGGGGGTGCAGATACGCAGTATTTT	CASSESSGGGADTQYF
TRBJ1-4	TRBV7-8	.	.	13	TGTGCCAGCAGCGCGGACGCCCTAAGAGGGCTGTTTTTT	CASSADALRGLFF
TRBJ2-3	TRBV18	.	TRBD2	16	TGTGCCAGCTCAGGACTAGCGGGGGGCCCAACAGATACGCAGTATTTT	CASSGLAGGPTDTQYF
TRBJ2-3	TRBV7-9	.	TRBD1	15	TGTGCCAGCAGCTCCGACAGGGGGGGGACAGATACGCAGTATTTT	CASSSDRGGTDTQYF
TRBJ1-2	TRBV30	few	.	13	TGTGCCTGGAGTCCCGCATCGGGAGCCGGCTACACCTTC	CAWSPASGAGYTF
TRBJ1-1	TRBV7-6	once	.	13	TGTGCCAGCAGCTTAGGAGGCGATGGTGAAGCTTTCTTT	CASSLGGDGEAFF
TRBJ2-7	TRBV5-6	once	.	14	TGTGCCAGCAGCTTGGGCGGTTATGGCGACGAGCAGTACTTC	CASSLGGYGDEQYF
TRBJ2-7	TRBV28	.	.	15	TGTGCCAGCAGCCCGAACCCAATACAGGCTACGAGGCAGTACTTC	CASSPNPIQATRQYF
TRBJ2-2	TRBV9	.	.	16	TGTGCCAGCAGCGTAGAAGTGCGTACGAACACCGGGGAGCTGTTTTTT	CASSVEVRTNTGELFF
TRBJ2-7	TRBV6-6	.	.	12	TGTGCCAGCAGTTCAGGGGTCAACGAGCAGTACTTC	CASSSGVNEQYF
TRBJ1-5	TRBV6-5	.	.	13	TGTGCCAGCAGTCTCAGGGCCAATCAGCCCCAGCATTTT	CASSLRANQPQHF
TRBJ2-3	TRBV18	.	.	18	TGTGCCAACCCAACCAGCCAATCAGGGTTTTTGAGAGCAGATACGCAGTATTTT	CANPTSQSGFLRADTQYF
TRBJ2-5	TRBV6-5	.	.	13	TGTGCCAGCAGTTCAGGGGTCCGGGGGACCCAGTACTTC	CASSSGVRGTQYF
TRBJ2-6	TRBV5-1	.	.	14	TGCGCCAGCAGCGAGGTTGGTGGGGCCAACGTCCTGACTTTC	CASSEVGGANVLTF
TRBJ2-7	TRBV2	.	TRBD2	16	TGTGCCATCAAAACTGGGGCTAGCGGGAGGAGATACGAGCAGTACTTC	CAIKTGASGRRYEQYF
TRBJ1-1	TRBV2	.	TRBD1	14	TGTGCCAGCAGGGGACAGGGGGGAGGCACTGAAGCTTTCTTT	CASRGQGGGTEAFF
TRBJ1-3	TRBV18	.	.	16	TGTGCCAGCTCACACACCACCGGCGGTACTGGAAACACCATATATTTT	CASSHTTGGTGNTIYF
TRBJ1-1	TRBV10-1	few	.	13	TGCGCCAGCAGCCTCGACATGAACACTGAAGCTTTCTTT	CASSLDMNTEAFF